This T cell receptor beta chain was retrieved from a study of blood T cell repertoires in COVID-19. At the level of the study: The United States, Italy and Spain supplied acute and convalescent COVID-19 samples. T cells, B-cell-depleted T cells, or PBMCs supplied cDNA or gDNA.

Trimming pared 1 base from V and 2 bases from J, leaving 12 bases between. CDR1 and CDR2 from the germline V gene are SGHTA and FQGTGA. CDR3 length: 16 residues. As originally analysed: For nucleated cells, counts were estimated from reference gene primer amplification. This table comes from immunoSEQ multiplex PCR, and its TCRdb copy is limited to in-frame clones, with some not included. The V and J calls and clone size come from that table; D and trimming were worked out from the DNA. This table has approximately 62,000 clones, 80% to 90% appearing once. Sequencing used peripheral blood. This clonotype originated in a human donor with active COVID-19. The donor label of this sample is uncertain. This chain links TRBV7-3 with TRBJ1-5; a weak D match, TRBD1 (6 bases). The CDR3 nucleotides are TGTGCCAGCAGCTTAAGAACAGGGATCGGCAATCAGCCCCAGCATTTT. Translated, it gives CASSLRTGIGNQPQHF.